These 25 T cell receptor beta chains were all obtained from the same sample, sequenced in a study of T-cell reconstitution after alpha-beta-depleted transplantation in children (dated by TCRdb to 2016 to 2017). Library creation used PCR. The sequencer was an Illumina HiSeq 2500. TCR libraries were prepared with molecular barcoding, using unique molecular identifiers to normalize TCRbeta repertoire quantification. In TCRdb, the public reads were trimmed at Q25 with fastp and aligned with MiXCR, with productive beta chains retained. For every CDR3 protein sequence, its rows merge into one entry that carries the most common genes and DNA. The sample table holds fewer than 250,000 distinct CDR3 sequences, of which under 20% were seen once. In total, the top ten clones hold 40% to 50% of the sample. Explained via the paper, the treatment or condition label denotes: allogeneic hematopoietic cell transplantation with graft depleted of TCRalphabeta T cells and CD19 B cells.

Sequenced material: PBMCs, mostly from graft donor cells, taken 360 days after TCRalphabeta/CD19-depleted stem cell transplant. The receptors here all came from a male patient between 2 and 10 years old who had a stem cell transplant for acute lymphoblastic leukemia, so the T cells may come from the graft donor.

The sample holds a few counts of this clonotype. V usage is TRBV25-1 and J usage is TRBJ2-3; D is perhaps TRBD2 (5 bases). This CDR3 is built from 15 residues. Trimming took off 2 bases at V and 4 bases at J, with 13 bases between the two ends. Germline assignment: CDR1 MGHDK and CDR2 SYGVNS. The CDR3 protein is CASSETNRGSDTQYF. The DNA for the CDR3 is TGTGCCAGCAGTGAAACCAATCGCGGGTCAGATACGCAGTATTTT.

This clonotype appeared a few times. The chain carries TRBV13 and TRBJ2-3, with TRBD2 matching 12 bases. Germline V gene lookup returns CDR1 PRHDT and CDR2 FYEKMQ (reference sequence). The CDR3 spans 16 residues. Trimming at V came to 4 bases and at J to 6 bases, leaving 8 bases not matched to a gene. The CDR3 loop reads CASSSPWTSGEDTQYF. The CDR3 nucleotides are TGTGCCAGCAGCTCCCCTTGGACTAGCGGGGAGGATACGCAGTATTTT.

This clonotype appeared a few times. The rearrangement joins TRBV20-1 to TRBJ2-1; maybe TRBD2 (5 bases). V shed 5 bases and J shed 7 bases, with 21 bases lying between them. Germline V gene sequence: CDR1 DFQATT, CDR2 SNEGSKA (reference sequence). The CDR3 consists of 15 residues. DNA for the CDR3: TGCAGTGCTCCCACACCGGGATCCATAGTAAATGAGCAGTTCTTC. As protein: CSAPTPGSIVNEQFF.

As DNA, the CDR3 is TGTGCCTGGAGGAGCGGGGGGGCTCACAATGAGCAGTTCTTC. This codes for CAWRSGGAHNEQFF. The V call is TRBV30, the J call TRBJ2-1, with 10 bases matching TRBD2. V was pared by 3 bases and J by 5 bases, with 4 bases of the junction left unmatched. Per germline, CDR1 GTSNPN and CDR2 SVGIG (reference sequence). The CDR3 has 14 residues.

This clonotype was counted only a few times. CDR3 in amino acids: CSAREEQGSVNEQYF. In DNA form, the CDR3 reads TGCAGTGCTAGAGAGGAACAGGGAAGTGTCAACGAGCAGTACTTC. J is TRBJ2-7 and V is TRBV20-1; possible D gene TRBD1, 6 bases. Germline V CDR1 and CDR2: DFQATT, SNEGSKA (reference sequence). CDR3 length: 15 amino acids. The germline V and J ends were trimmed by 0 bases and 5 bases, with 17 bases remaining between them.

The chain joins TRBV5-6 to TRBJ1-1, with 8 positions matching TRBD1. CDR1 is SGHDT, CDR2 YYEEEE, per germline. Trimming at V came to 5 bases and at J to 7 bases, leaving 10 bases not matched to a gene. The CDR3 extends over 14 amino acids. The CDR3, as DNA: TGTGCCAGCAGATTTGACAGGGGAGGTGGTGAAGCTTTCTTT. Protein product: CASRFDRGGGEAFF.

This clonotype turned up a few times. The genes are TRBV5-1 and TRBJ1-1; 7 positions agree with TRBD1. V lost 9 bases to trimming and J lost 0 bases; unmatched junction nucleotides: 8. The CDR3 extends over 14 amino acids. CDR1 is SGHRS and CDR2 is YFSETQ in the germline V gene. CDR3: CATRQGPMNTEAFF. The CDR3 DNA reads as TGCGCCACCCGACAGGGCCCAATGAACACTGAAGCTTTCTTT.

This clonotype was found a few times. This chain uses TRBV12-3 or TRBV12-4 with TRBJ1-1; D might be TRBD1 (5 bases). The CDR3 sequence is 14 residues long. Between the trimmed V and J ends, which lost 2 bases and 5 bases, there was a span of 12 bases. CDR3 residues: CASSLQDNPTEAFF. In DNA form, the CDR3 reads TGTGCCAGCAGTTTACAGGACAATCCAACTGAAGCTTTCTTT.

The rearrangement uses TRBV27 and TRBJ2-1; tentative D call: TRBD2 (6 bases). The CDR3 runs to 16 residues. V shed 4 bases and J shed 4 bases, with 17 bases lying between them. CDR1 MNHEY and CDR2 SMNVEV come from the germline V gene (reference sequence). The CDR3 spells CASSSGGSGPYNEQFF. The CDR3 coding sequence is TGTGCCAGCAGTTCTGGTGGGAGCGGGCCTTACAATGAGCAGTTCTTC.

This clonotype was seen more than once but under ten times. V usage is TRBV10-1 and J usage is TRBJ2-2; 11 nucleotides match TRBD2. Germline CDR1 is WNHNN and CDR2 is SYGVQD (reference sequence). V gave up 2 bases and J gave up 0 bases; unmatched junction bases: 2. The CDR3 is 17 amino acids. The CDR3, as DNA: TGCGCCAGCAGTGAGATTAGCGGGAGGGCGAACACCGGGGAGCTGTTTTTT. Encoded protein: CASSEISGRANTGELFF.

This clonotype was detected ten times or more. This rearrangement joins TRBV28 to TRBJ2-7; 8 bases map to TRBD1. This CDR3 region has 12 residues. The ends lost 7 bases at V and 7 bases at J; junction bases unmatched: 6. Germline assignment: CDR1 MDHEN and CDR2 SYDVKM. The CDR3 loop reads CASKDRAWEQYF. In DNA, the CDR3 is TGTGCCAGCAAGGACAGGGCTTGGGAGCAGTACTTC.

The chain combines TRBV19 with TRBJ2-4, with D perhaps matching TRBD1 or TRBD2 (5 bases each). Germline V CDR1 and CDR2: LNHDA, SQIVND (reference sequence). The CDR3 contains 13 residues. Trimming cost V 6 bases and J 8 bases, with 14 bases left between them. Here the CDR3 reads CASRPGHGDIQYF. Here the CDR3 DNA reads TGTGCCAGTAGACCAGGACACGGGGACATTCAGTACTTC.

The chain employs TRBV20-1 and TRBJ1-6; D gene uncertain. This CDR3 comprises 12 residues. Germline V gives CDR1 DFQATT, CDR2 SNEGSKA (reference sequence). The ends were cut back, 1 base at V and 11 bases at J, with 9 bases in the middle. CDR3 sequence: CSARAIKAPLHF. DNA for the CDR3: TGCAGTGCTAGAGCGATTAAGGCACCCCTCCACTTT.

V usage is TRBV5-1 and J usage is TRBJ2-2; 7 nucleotides match TRBD1. The V gene end was trimmed by 4 bases and the J gene end by 4 bases; junction bases not matched to a gene: 16. The CDR3 totals 18 residues. Germline V CDR1 and CDR2: SGHRS, YFSETQ. In DNA, the CDR3 is TGCGCCAGCAGCACAAGGGACAGTCTAAGCGTGGGCACCGGGGAGCTGTTTTTT. Amino acid sequence: CASSTRDSLSVGTGELFF.

The table lists this clonotype with many counts. The chain links TRBV6-4 to TRBJ1-5, with D perhaps matching TRBD1 (5 bases). CDR3 size: 13 residues. The V end lost 4 bases, the J end lost 4 bases, and 8 bases lay between the germline ends. Germline assignment: CDR1 MRHNA and CDR2 SNTAGT. CDR3 loop: CASSAEGNQPQHF. DNA for the CDR3: TGTGCCAGCAGTGCGGAGGGGAATCAGCCCCAGCATTTT.

The chain carries TRBV29-1 and TRBJ2-7, with a tentative D call TRBD2 (5 bases). Germline assignment: CDR1 SQVTM and CDR2 ANQGSEA. The V end was cut by 7 bases, the J end by 3 bases, with 13 bases between. This CDR3 comprises 12 residues. CDR3 bases: TGCAGCGGGACTGGGCCTTACTACGAGCAGTACTTC. This gives the protein CSGTGPYYEQYF.

This rearrangement joins TRBV6-2 or TRBV6-3 to TRBJ2-1; 13 positions match TRBD2. The V gene end was trimmed by 4 bases and the J gene end by 9 bases; junction bases not matched to a gene: 3. CDR1 and CDR2 (germline): MNHEY, SVGEGT. The CDR3 extends over 14 amino acids. The chain's CDR3 is CASSWTSGSSEQFF. As DNA, the CDR3 is TGTGCCAGCAGTTGGACTAGCGGGAGTAGTGAGCAGTTCTTC.

This clonotype appeared a few times. This chain joins TRBV12-3 or TRBV12-4 and TRBJ2-2; D gene ambiguous. The CDR3 runs to 16 residues. V lost 4 bases and J 0 bases, leaving 12 bases between the germline ends. The DNA of the CDR3 is TGTGCCAGCAGTTCCTTGCACAAGACGAACACCGGGGAGCTGTTTTTT. It encodes CASSSLHKTNTGELFF.

The chain has TRBV7-6 and TRBJ1-1, with 10 bases aligning to TRBD1. The length of the CDR3 is 17 residues. Germline loops: CDR1 SGHVS, CDR2 FNYEAQ. The J segment lost 3 bases and the V segment lost 5 bases, leaving 12 bases of the junction unmatched. The CDR3 here is CASSLYGQGGGHTEAFF. For the CDR3, the DNA is TGTGCCAGCAGCCTTTATGGACAGGGGGGGGGTCACACTGAAGCTTTCTTT.

The rearrangement links TRBV11-2 to TRBJ2-2; D is undetermined. With 8 bases removed from V and 0 bases from J, the gap between germline ends came to 16 bases. Germline-derived CDR1 and CDR2 are SGHAT and FQNNGV. This CDR3 is built from 16 residues. The CDR3 protein is CASRDSKGSNTGELFF. The DNA for the CDR3 is TGTGCCAGCCGAGACTCGAAAGGGTCGAACACCGGGGAGCTGTTTTTT. Full variable domain (missing parts from reference TRBV11-2 and TRBJ2-2): EAGVAQSPRYKIIEKRQSVAFWCNPISGHATLYWYQQILGQGPKLLIQFQNNGVVDDSQLPKDRFSAERLKGVDSTLKIQPAKLEDSAVYLCASRDSKGSNTGELFFGEGSRLTVL.

The table lists this clonotype with a few counts. The V and J genes are TRBV11-1 and TRBJ2-1, with 9 positions matching TRBD1. The CDR3 length is 18 residues. Losses at the gene ends were 4 bases for V and 1 base for J; bases not matched to a gene: 11. Germline CDR1 and CDR2: SGHAT and FQDESV (reference sequence). CDR3 sequence reads: CASSSNRGDRASYNEQFF. The CDR3 nucleotides are TGTGCCAGCAGCTCAAACCGAGGGGACAGGGCATCCTACAATGAGCAGTTCTTC.

This clonotype was detected a few times. The chain combines TRBV20-1 with TRBJ2-4, with D perhaps TRBD1 (5 bases). V lost 6 bases and J lost 5, with 8 bases in between. This CDR3 contains 11 residues. The germline V gene has CDR1 DFQATT and CDR2 SNEGSKA (reference sequence). The CDR3 region is CSAETENIQYF. The CDR3 nucleotides read TGCAGTGCGGAGACAGAAAACATTCAGTACTTC.

This clonotype has more than one count but fewer than ten. The chain employs TRBV27 and TRBJ2-7, with no clear D. V was pared by 0 bases and J by 1 base, with 4 bases between. CDR3 length equals 13 residues. In germline, CDR1 is MNHEY, CDR2 SMNVEV (reference sequence). The CDR3 loop is CASSLSVSYEQYF. The CDR3 coding sequence is TGTGCCAGCAGTTTATCTGTTTCCTACGAGCAGTACTTC.

The chain links TRBV7-6 to TRBJ2-4; 7 bases match TRBD1. In germline, CDR1 is SGHVS, CDR2 FNYEAQ. V lost 5 bases and J lost 3; bases outside the gene matches: 13. This CDR3 is built from 17 residues. CDR3 in DNA: TGTGCCAGCAGCCTCGGTATCTATGGACAGGACAAAAACATTCAGTACTTC. This codes for CASSLGIYGQDKNIQYF.

There are many counts of this clonotype. The rearrangement joins TRBV12-3 or TRBV12-4 to TRBJ2-7, with D unresolved. V was pared by 5 bases and J by 3 bases, with 8 bases between. CDR3 size: 12 residues. CDR3 amino acids: CASSPLGYEQYF. CDR3 nucleotides: TGTGCCAGCAGTCCCTTGGGCTACGAGCAGTACTTC.